A selection of T cell receptor beta chains follows, all from one sample in a study of cytomegalovirus exposure and HLA in healthy donors. Assay used: immunoSEQ multiplex PCR; TCRdb lists only in-frame clones, some missing. This sample has around 60,000 clones; 65% to 75% occur once, and the top ten carry roughly 25%. The sample comprised PBMCs. Receptors were obtained from a man aged 45-65 years in good health and CMV-seropositive. CDR3s include the opening cysteine and the closing phenylalanine or tryptophan. D genes are given only for firm matches. The size of a clone is reported for some rows only, either as once, few or many, or as a class for expanded clones.

J: TRBJ1-5; size: .; D: TRBD1; V: TRBV30; CDR3: CAWALDRGHQPQHF; DNA: TGTGCCTGGGCGTTGGACAGGGGGCACCAGCCCCAGCATTTT
J: TRBJ1-1; size: .; D: .; V: TRBV6-7; CDR3: CASSYGGLVTEAFF; DNA: TGTGCCAGCAGTTACGGAGGGTTGGTAACTGAAGCTTTCTTT
J: TRBJ2-1; size: once; D: TRBD2; V: TRBV27; CDR3: CASSPPGGASEQFF; DNA: TGTGCCAGCAGTCCCCCCGGGGGGGCCTCTGAGCAGTTCTTC
J: TRBJ2-5; size: .; D: .; V: TRBV5-1; CDR3: CASSAGTNQETQYF; DNA: TGCGCCAGCAGCGCCGGGACAAACCAAGAGACCCAGTACTTC
J: TRBJ2-7; size: .; D: .; V: TRBV7-2; CDR3: CASSLERGIEISYEQYF; DNA: TGTGCCAGCAGCTTAGAACGGGGAATAGAGATCTCCTACGAGCAGTACTTC
J: TRBJ1-4; size: .; D: .; V: TRBV30; CDR3: CAWTEGSVVEKLFF; DNA: TGTGCCTGGACGGAGGGGAGCGTAGTAGAAAAACTGTTTTTT
J: TRBJ1-5; size: .; D: .; V: TRBV5-6; CDR3: CASSLARGTRWDQPQHF; DNA: TGTGCCAGCAGCTTGGCGCGAGGTACAAGATGGGATCAGCCCCAGCATTTT
J: TRBJ1-1; size: .; D: TRBD1; V: TRBV5-4; CDR3: CASSPGQGNTEAFF; DNA: TGTGCCAGCAGCCCTGGACAGGGGAACACTGAAGCTTTCTTT
J: TRBJ2-2; size: once; D: TRBD2; V: TRBV5-1; CDR3: CASSGGLAGNTGELFF; DNA: TGCGCCAGCAGCGGGGGACTAGCGGGGAACACCGGGGAGCTGTTTTTT
J: TRBJ1-5; size: .; D: TRBD1; V: TRBV19; CDR3: CASSTLDRGPSPNQPQHF; DNA: TGTGCCAGTAGTACTCTGGACAGGGGCCCTTCCCCCAATCAGCCCCAGCATTTT
J: TRBJ1-3; size: .; D: TRBD1; V: TRBV7-2; CDR3: CASSSPTGGSGNTIYF; DNA: TGTGCCAGCAGCTCCCCAACAGGGGGCAGTGGAAACACCATATATTTT
J: TRBJ1-4; size: .; D: TRBD1; V: TRBV7-2; CDR3: CASSPTGGRGDEKLFF; DNA: TGTGCCAGCAGCCCAACCGGTGGCAGGGGGGATGAAAAACTGTTTTTT
J: TRBJ1-2; size: .; D: .; V: TRBV7-3; CDR3: CASSLSAGANYGYTF; DNA: TGTGCCAGCAGCTTAAGCGCAGGTGCGAACTATGGCTACACCTTC
J: TRBJ2-7; size: few; D: .; V: TRBV5-1; CDR3: CASSLTGNSYEQYF; DNA: TGCGCCAGCAGCTTGACGGGGAACTCCTACGAGCAGTACTTC
J: TRBJ2-6; size: .; D: TRBD1; V: TRBV5-4; CDR3: CASSPRTGTDGANVLTF; DNA: TGTGCCAGCAGCCCCCGGACAGGAACGGATGGGGCCAACGTCCTGACTTTC
J: TRBJ2-5; size: .; D: TRBD1; V: TRBV7-2; CDR3: CASSFAGGETQYF; DNA: TGTGCCAGCAGCTTTGCAGGGGGAGAGACCCAGTACTTC
J: TRBJ2-3; size: medium-sized; D: .; V: TRBV6-5; CDR3: CASSYRETDTQYF; DNA: TGTGCCAGCAGTTACAGAGAAACAGATACGCAGTATTTT
J: TRBJ2-7; size: .; D: .; V: TRBV6-4; CDR3: CASTGGTFNSYEQYF; DNA: TGTGCCAGCACCGGAGGTACGTTTAACTCCTACGAGCAGTACTTC
J: TRBJ2-1; size: .; D: TRBD2; V: TRBV5-4; CDR3: CASSLSLAGDEQFF; DNA: TGTGCCAGCAGCTTGTCTCTAGCGGGAGATGAGCAGTTCTTC
J: TRBJ1-2; size: few; D: TRBD1; V: TRBV6-5; CDR3: CASSPQDRTGNGYTF; DNA: TGTGCCAGCAGCCCACAGGATCGGACAGGGAATGGCTACACCTTC